The 16 T cell receptor beta chains below all came from one sample that was sequenced in a study of beta chain features in type 1 diabetes. Expressed TCRB transcripts were sequenced, since all the RNA that had been isolated was reverse transcribed. The assay was immunoSEQ multiplex PCR, and TCRdb's table has in-frame clones only and misses some. Here the sample spans about 250,000 clones, roughly 15% being singletons. Source material: naive CD4+ T cells from blood. Receptors were obtained from a woman in her 40s in good health.

The chain employs TRBV29-1 and TRBJ2-3; D is ambiguous. The CDR3 spans 13 residues. Looked up from germline, CDR1 is SQVTM and CDR2 is ANQGSEA. Trimming removed 8 bases at V and 2 bases at J, with 14 bases between. The CDR3: CSTGGLFTDTQYF. As DNA, the CDR3 is TGCAGCACTGGTGGGCTGTTCACAGATACGCAGTATTTT.

The V and J genes are TRBV2 and TRBJ2-1; TRBD1 is a possible D gene (6 bases). The germline gives CDR1 SNHLY, CDR2 FYNNEI. The CDR3 is 14 residues long. V lost 2 bases and J lost 2, with 7 bases in between. The CDR3: CASSEQGPYNEQFF. The CDR3 DNA is TGTGCCAGCAGTGAACAGGGGCCCTACAATGAGCAGTTCTTC. The full variable domain, with the rest looked up from reference TRBV2 and TRBJ2-1, is EPEVTQTPSHQVTQMGQEVILRCVPISNHLYFYWYRQILGQKVEFLVSFYNNEISEKSEIFDDQFSVERPDGSNFTLKIRSTKLEDSAMYFCASSEQGPYNEQFFGPGTRLTVL.

The chain carries TRBV11-2 and TRBJ2-7; 12 nucleotides line up with TRBD2. The V gene's germline CDR1 is SGHAT and CDR2 FQNNGV. J lost 2 bases, V lost 5 bases, and 10 bases had no gene match. The CDR3 is made up of 17 amino acids. The CDR3 nucleotides are TGTGCCAGCAGCCCCGAGGCTAGCGGGGGGGTTGCCTACGAGCAGTACTTC. Translated: CASSPEASGGVAYEQYF.

This clone has at least ten counts. The CDR3 bases are TGCGCCAGCAGCCAACCGGTCGATGAGCAGTTCTTC. It yields the protein CASSQPVDEQFF. The V call is TRBV4-1, the J call TRBJ2-1, with D hard to call. V lost 2 bases and J lost 8, with 7 bases in between. Germline CDR1 is MGHRA and CDR2 is YSYEKL. There are 12 residues in the CDR3.

This chain links TRBV6-1 with TRBJ2-5; TRBD2 is a possible D gene (6 bases). Trimming removed 0 bases at V and 5 bases at J, with 13 bases between. Germline CDR1 reads MNHNS; CDR2 reads SASEGT. The CDR3 extends over 15 amino acids. The CDR3 DNA is TGTGCCAGCAGTGAAGCGCTTCCCCGGGGGGAGACCCAGTACTTC. Its protein product is CASSEALPRGETQYF.

This chain connects TRBV9 to TRBJ1-2, with D unclear. V shed 0 bases and J shed 4 bases, with 13 bases lying between them. Germline values: CDR1 SGDLS, CDR2 YYNGEE. The CDR3 extends over 15 amino acids. The CDR3 here is CASSVGRGLGYGYTF. As DNA, the CDR3 is TGTGCCAGCAGCGTAGGGCGGGGATTGGGCTATGGCTACACCTTC.

V and J are TRBV2 and TRBJ1-5, with a tentative D call TRBD1 (5 bases). V was cut by 4 bases and J by 4 bases, with 17 bases left in between. Germline-derived CDR1 and CDR2 are SNHLY and FYNNEI. The CDR3 loop spans 16 amino acids. DNA for the CDR3: TGTGCCAGCAGTGGCCCTTCAGGGTTGGGTAATCAGCCCCAGCATTTT. This encodes CASSGPSGLGNQPQHF.

In its sample, this clone was seen a few times. This chain uses TRBV2 with TRBJ1-2, with TRBD1 as a possible D gene (5 bases). V was clipped by 3 bases and J by 0 bases, with 11 bases between them. This CDR3 contains 15 residues. Germline V gene sequence: CDR1 SNHLY, CDR2 FYNNEI. CDR3 loop: CASSDSGASNYGYTF. In DNA, the CDR3 is TGTGCCAGCAGTGACAGCGGGGCTTCTAACTATGGCTACACCTTC.

The chain uses TRBV11-2 and TRBJ2-2; TRBD1 might be the D (5 bases). This CDR3 is 14 amino acids long. Trimming removed 5 bases at V and 9 bases at J, with 16 bases between. From germline, CDR1 is SGHAT and CDR2 FQNNGV. The CDR3 reads CASSPAGLSRELFF. CDR3 nucleotides: TGTGCCAGCAGCCCCGCAGGGCTTAGTAGGGAGCTGTTTTTT.

This clone was seen only a few times. V gene TRBV7-2 combines with J gene TRBJ1-4, with D perhaps matching TRBD1 (6 bases). Germline assignment: CDR1 SGHTA and CDR2 FQGNSA. V lost 1 base and J 10 bases, leaving 16 bases between the germline ends. The CDR3 runs to 15 residues. CDR3: CASSLEGQGSGKLFF. Written as DNA, the CDR3 is TGTGCCAGCAGCTTAGAGGGGCAGGGGTCCGGAAAACTGTTTTTT.

The chain is built from TRBV11-2 and TRBJ2-5; 7 bases map to TRBD2. Trimming removed 1 base from V and 5 bases from J; junction bases left unmatched: 13. Germline values: CDR1 SGHAT, CDR2 FQNNGV. This CDR3 spans 17 amino acids. The CDR3 loop reads CASSLGGWGGVYETQYF. The CDR3 bases are TGTGCCAGCAGCTTAGGGGGTTGGGGGGGGGTTTATGAGACCCAGTACTTC.

The rearrangement uses TRBV2 and TRBJ2-7; TRBD1 matches at 9 bases. Trimming removed 7 bases from V and 0 bases from J; junction bases left unmatched: 7. CDR1 SNHLY and CDR2 FYNNEI come from the germline V gene. The CDR3 has 15 amino acids. The CDR3 DNA is TGTGCCAGCAAGGTAGGGACAGGGAGCTCCTACGAGCAGTACTTC. This gives the protein CASKVGTGSSYEQYF.

This chain links TRBV5-1 with TRBJ2-5; 7 bases are shared with TRBD1. Germline trimming cut 4 bases from V and 5 bases from J; bases unmatched to any gene: 5. Germline V lookup: CDR1 SGHRS, CDR2 YFSETQ. The CDR3 covers 13 residues. CDR3 sequence (DNA): TGCGCCAGCAGCACCACAGGGGTCGAGACCCAGTACTTC. It encodes CASSTTGVETQYF. Full variable domain (missing parts from reference TRBV5-1 and TRBJ2-5): KAGVTQTPRYLIKTRGQQVTLSCSPISGHRSVSWYQQTPGQGLQFLFEYFSETQRNKGNFPGRFSGRQFSNSRSEMNVSTLELGDSALYLCASSTTGVETQYFGPGTRLLVL.

V gene TRBV5-6 combines with J gene TRBJ1-3; D possibly corresponds to TRBD1 (6 bases). CDR1 is SGHDT and CDR2 is YYEEEE in the germline V gene. V was clipped by 1 base and J by 0 bases, with 14 bases between them. CDR3 length: 17 amino acids. CDR3 protein: CASSLKQGPLSGNTIYF. CDR3 nucleotide sequence: TGTGCCAGCAGCTTGAAGCAGGGGCCTCTCTCTGGAAACACCATATATTTT. The full variable domain, its missing parts supplied by reference TRBV5-6 and TRBJ1-3, is DAGVTQSPTHLIKTRGQQVTLRCSPKSGHDTVSWYQQALGQGPQFIFQYYEEEERQRGNFPDRFSGHQFPNYSSELNVNALLLGDSALYLCASSLKQGPLSGNTIYFGEGSWLTVV.

The chain has TRBV18 and TRBJ2-7; TRBD1 agrees at 10 bases. V shed 6 bases, J shed 0 bases, and the junction held 5 bases outside the gene matches. The CDR3 contains 15 residues. CDR1 KGHSH and CDR2 LQKENI come from the germline V gene. The CDR3 is CASSGTGVGSYEQYF. CDR3 nucleotides: TGTGCCAGCTCTGGGACAGGGGTGGGCTCCTACGAGCAGTACTTC.

The V call is TRBV9, the J call TRBJ2-1, with 9 bases identical to TRBD2. The V gene's germline CDR1 is SGDLS and CDR2 YYNGEE. There are 15 residues in the CDR3. Trimming took 4 bases from V and 4 from J; bases not matched to a gene: 6. This CDR3 reads CASSSGAGGYNEQFF. CDR3 nucleotides: TGTGCCAGCAGCTCCGGAGCGGGGGGATACAATGAGCAGTTCTTC.